Described below is a single T cell receptor beta chain sequence and its context. Its binding antigen is unknown. It has no much larger one-base neighbor in the sample; base qualities were not kept. TCR CDR3 regions were amplified from genomic DNA by multiplex PCR using the deep immunoSEQ assay. Genomic DNA extracted from each cell subset was distributed evenly over all wells of several immunoSEQ 96-well plates, and each plate served as one replicate. For sorted subsets, roughly 200 ng of genomic DNA, equivalent to tens of thousands of T cell genomes, went into each replicate PCR. The purified libraries were quantified using a Qubit 3.0 fluorometer, sized with a Bioanalyzer 2100, and then quantified again using the KAPA Library Quantification kit. A separate single-read 150-cycle Illumina NextSeq 550 flow cell was used to sequence each immunoSEQ 96-well plate. The study's processing was this. Because only junctional sequences without quality scores were contained in the immunoSEQ output, filtering matching that applied to full-length reads could not be performed. To assign V/J genes and CDR3, sequences were annotated using PyIR, a Python wrapper for IgBLAST v1.9, with IMGT germline references. Any read was removed if the V/J assignment was weak (E-value above 1e-6), the CDR3 was missing, or the read contained stop codons, out-of-frame junctions, or ambiguous translated residues. V3J clonotypes were defined by identical inferred V gene, J gene, and CDR3 amino acid sequence. The percentage overlap between two repertoires was calculated by dividing the number of shared unique clonotypes by the size of the smaller repertoire. Three approaches were used to assess repertoire richness: RTK rarefaction, the Chao1 estimator, and Recon v2.1 estimates of unobserved clonotypes. OLGA was used to compute generation probabilities for all TCRbeta clonotypes that the gDNA method yielded from four donors. Not all clones reach the TCRdb copy of this immuneACCESS table, which keeps in-frame sequences only. Checked studies attribute under half of the gap to unresolved V genes and leave the rest unexplained. From that table come the V and J calls and clone size; the DNA was used to work out D and trimming. The sample has around 640,000 clones on record, 95% to 96% of them singletons. The ten largest clones represent around 0.1% of the sample.

CD8 naive samples consisted of CD45RO-negative cells that were positively selected for CCR7, yielding a CD45RA+CCR7+ population without TemRA cells. The donors were healthy, HIV-negative adults who had no recently reported acute infections or vaccinations. Only Caucasian adults living in Nashville, Tennessee, USA were represented among the donors. Blood was collected by leukapheresis, and PBMCs were isolated by Ficoll-Histopaque density gradient centrifugation and then cryopreserved in liquid nitrogen vapor phase. Purity and quantity of every magnetically sorted T cell population were checked by analytical flow cytometry. Genomic DNA was isolated from every sorted fraction and measured by UV absorbance on a Nanodrop 2000c. These data are taken from a study of shared clonotypes between healthy human individuals (dated by TCRdb to the early 2020s). Broadly, across the study: The cohort comprised a couple of women and a few men aged 18 to 49 years. For each donor, three plates each were used for CD4 naive and CD4 memory, two plates were used for CD8 naive, and one plate was used for CD8 memory. The study deeply sequenced blood TCR repertoires of five healthy adults to estimate repertoire size and the extent of clonotype sharing between individuals. To increase sequencing depth and limit assay-specific biases, different laboratories used diverse techniques to prepare libraries and sequence TCR repertoires. Per donor, leukapheresis produced somewhere between about 0.9 and 9.5 billion PBMCs. What the work shows at the level of the full study, not this receptor alone: Incomplete sequencing was indicated by rarefaction of sorted-subset datasets, despite the large sequencing depth. Based on pairwise subsampling, the degree of clonotype sharing among donors was expected to be affected by sequencing depth. Sampling was limited to blood, and TCR repertoires in tissue likely differ from TCR repertoires in blood. Compared with non-shared clonotypes, the clonotypes found in all four sorted-subset donors had higher generation probabilities. Naive subsets generally had larger estimated clonotype richness than memory subsets did. The small number of donors limited the genetic and exposure-history diversity represented. When several donors were compared, the shared fraction of clonotypes was about 5% for naive CD4, 3.5% to 4% for naive CD8, 2.3% for memory CD4, and 0.35% to 0.5% for memory CD8.

Based on the germline V gene (reference sequence), the CDR1 and CDR2 sequences are WNHNN and SYGVQD. The CDR3 contains 13 residues, cysteine and phenylalanine counted. The retained sequence is limited to the CDR3, 39 bases, with the frame set at the first base. The V end loses 4 bases and the J end loses 4 bases, and a stretch of 11 bases separates them. This TCR came from a woman in her twenties or thirties in good health. Sequenced sample: naive CD8+ T cells sorted from blood. The cell subset or site label of this sample denotes: CD45RA+CCR7+. The rearrangement combines TRBV10-1 with TRBJ2-7; the D gene cannot be named for sure. CDR3 reads: CASSVGSGYEQYF. The sequenced DNA is TGCGCCAGCAGTGTAGGTTCCGGGTACGAGCAGTACTTC.